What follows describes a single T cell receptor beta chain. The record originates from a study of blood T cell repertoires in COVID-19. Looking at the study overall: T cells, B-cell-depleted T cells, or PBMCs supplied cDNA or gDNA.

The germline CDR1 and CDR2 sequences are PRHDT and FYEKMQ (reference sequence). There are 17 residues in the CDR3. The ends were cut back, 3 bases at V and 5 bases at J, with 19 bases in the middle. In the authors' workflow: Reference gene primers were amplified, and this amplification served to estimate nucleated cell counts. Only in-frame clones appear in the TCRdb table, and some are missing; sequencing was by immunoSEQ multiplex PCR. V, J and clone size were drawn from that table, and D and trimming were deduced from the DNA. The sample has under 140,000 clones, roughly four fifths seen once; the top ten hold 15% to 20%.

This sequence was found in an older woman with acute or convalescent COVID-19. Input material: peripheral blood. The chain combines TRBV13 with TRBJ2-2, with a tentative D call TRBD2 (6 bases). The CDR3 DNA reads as TGTGCCAGCAGCTTCCTCCCCGGGACGGGGAGGACCGGGGAGCTGTTTTTT. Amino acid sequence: CASSFLPGTGRTGELFF.